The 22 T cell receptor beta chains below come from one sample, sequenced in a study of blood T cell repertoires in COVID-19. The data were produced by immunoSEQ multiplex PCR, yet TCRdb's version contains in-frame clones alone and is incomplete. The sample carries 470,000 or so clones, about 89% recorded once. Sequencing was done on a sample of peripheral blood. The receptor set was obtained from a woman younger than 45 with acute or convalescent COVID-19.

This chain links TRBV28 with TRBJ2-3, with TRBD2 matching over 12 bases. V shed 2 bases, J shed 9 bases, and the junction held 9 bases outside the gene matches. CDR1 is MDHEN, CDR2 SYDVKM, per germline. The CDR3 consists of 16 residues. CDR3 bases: TGTGCCAGCAGTTTAACAGCACTAGCGGGGGGTGGCACGCAGTATTTT. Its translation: CASSLTALAGGGTQYF.

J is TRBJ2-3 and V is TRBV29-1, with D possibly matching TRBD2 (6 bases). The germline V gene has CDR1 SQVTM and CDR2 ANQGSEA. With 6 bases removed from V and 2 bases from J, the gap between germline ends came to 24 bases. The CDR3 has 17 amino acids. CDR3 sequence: CSVVGSGGRGPTDTQYF. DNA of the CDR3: TGCAGCGTCGTGGGGAGCGGAGGGCGGGGCCCCACAGATACGCAGTATTTT.

CDR3 region: CASSLEPSTGPTNEKLFF. The CDR3 coding sequence is TGTGCCAGCAGCTTAGAGCCCTCGACAGGGCCAACTAATGAAAAACTGTTTTTT. The gene calls are TRBV7-9 and TRBJ1-4, with 7 positions matching TRBD1. CDR3 length equals 18 residues. Per germline, CDR1 SEHNR and CDR2 FQNEAQ (reference sequence). The junction had 8 bases not matched to a gene; V was cut back by 1 base and J by 0 bases.

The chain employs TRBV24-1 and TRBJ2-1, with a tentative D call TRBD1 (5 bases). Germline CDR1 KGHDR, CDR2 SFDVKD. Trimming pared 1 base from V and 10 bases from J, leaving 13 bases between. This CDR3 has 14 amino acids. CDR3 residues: CATSDFRMTDEQFF. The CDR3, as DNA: TGTGCCACCAGTGATTTCCGTATGACAGACGAGCAGTTCTTC.

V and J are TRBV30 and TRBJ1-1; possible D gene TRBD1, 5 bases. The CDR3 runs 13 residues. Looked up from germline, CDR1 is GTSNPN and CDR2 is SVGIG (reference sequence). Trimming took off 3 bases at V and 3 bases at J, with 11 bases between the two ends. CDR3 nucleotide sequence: TGTGCCTGGAGAGCCAGGGCTGACACTGAAGCTTTCTTT. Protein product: CAWRARADTEAFF.

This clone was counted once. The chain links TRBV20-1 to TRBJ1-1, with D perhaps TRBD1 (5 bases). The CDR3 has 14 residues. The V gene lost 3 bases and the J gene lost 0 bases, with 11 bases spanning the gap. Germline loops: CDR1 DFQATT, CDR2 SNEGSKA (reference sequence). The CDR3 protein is CSASETTVNTEAFF. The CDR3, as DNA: TGCAGTGCTAGTGAGACGACAGTGAACACTGAAGCTTTCTTT.

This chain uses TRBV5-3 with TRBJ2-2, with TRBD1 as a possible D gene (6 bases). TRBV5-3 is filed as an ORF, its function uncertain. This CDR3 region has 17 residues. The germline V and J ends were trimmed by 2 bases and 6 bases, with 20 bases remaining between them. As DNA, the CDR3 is TGTGCCAGAAGCTTACTAGGAGACAGGAACGAACCCGGGGAGCTGTTTTTT. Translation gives CARSLLGDRNEPGELFF.

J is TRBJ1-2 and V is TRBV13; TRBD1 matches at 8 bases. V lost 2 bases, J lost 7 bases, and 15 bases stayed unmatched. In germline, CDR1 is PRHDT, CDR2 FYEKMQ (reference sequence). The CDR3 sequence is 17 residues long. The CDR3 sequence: CASSLIGRNDRGSGYTF. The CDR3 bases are TGTGCCAGCAGCTTAATTGGGCGAAACGACAGGGGCTCTGGCTACACCTTC. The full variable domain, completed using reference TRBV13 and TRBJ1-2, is AAGVIQSPRHLIKEKRETATLKCYPIPRHDTVYWYQQGPGQDPQFLISFYEKMQSDKGSIPDRFSAQQFSDYHSELNMSSLELGDSALYFCASSLIGRNDRGSGYTFGSGTRLTVV.

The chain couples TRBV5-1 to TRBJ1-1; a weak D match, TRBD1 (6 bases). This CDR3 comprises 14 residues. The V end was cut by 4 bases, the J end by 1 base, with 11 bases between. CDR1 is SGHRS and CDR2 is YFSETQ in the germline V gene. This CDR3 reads CASSGGQRNTEAFF. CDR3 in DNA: TGCGCCAGCAGCGGAGGACAGAGGAACACTGAAGCTTTCTTT.

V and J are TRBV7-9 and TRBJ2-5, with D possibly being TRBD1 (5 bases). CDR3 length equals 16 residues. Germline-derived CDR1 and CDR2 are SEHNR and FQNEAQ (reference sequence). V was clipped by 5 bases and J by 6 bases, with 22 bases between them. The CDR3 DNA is TGTGCCAGCAGCCGCTTAAACCATGACAGTACGCAGACCCAGTACTTC. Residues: CASSRLNHDSTQTQYF.

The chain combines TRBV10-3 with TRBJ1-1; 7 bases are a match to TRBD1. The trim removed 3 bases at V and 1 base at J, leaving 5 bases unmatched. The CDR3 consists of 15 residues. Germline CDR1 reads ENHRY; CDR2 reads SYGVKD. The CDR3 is CAISELDRPNTEAFF. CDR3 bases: TGTGCCATCAGTGAACTGGACAGGCCGAACACTGAAGCTTTCTTT.

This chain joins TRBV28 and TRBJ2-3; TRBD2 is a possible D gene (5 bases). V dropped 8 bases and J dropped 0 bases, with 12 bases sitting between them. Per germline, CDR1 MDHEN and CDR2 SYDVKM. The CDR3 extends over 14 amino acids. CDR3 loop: CASQRSGSTDTQYF. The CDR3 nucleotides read TGTGCCAGCCAAAGGTCGGGGAGCACAGATACGCAGTATTTT.

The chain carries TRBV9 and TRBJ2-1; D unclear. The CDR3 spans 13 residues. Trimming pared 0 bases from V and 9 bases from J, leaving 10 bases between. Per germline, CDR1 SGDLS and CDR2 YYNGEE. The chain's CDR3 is CASSVDTRGEQFF. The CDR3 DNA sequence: TGTGCCAGCAGCGTAGACACCCGAGGTGAGCAGTTCTTC.

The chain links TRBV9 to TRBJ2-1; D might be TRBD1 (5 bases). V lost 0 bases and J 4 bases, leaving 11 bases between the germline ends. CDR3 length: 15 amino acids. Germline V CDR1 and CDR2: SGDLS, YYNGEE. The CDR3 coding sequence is TGTGCCAGCAGCGTAGGGGGCAGGGCATACAATGAGCAGTTCTTC. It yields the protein CASSVGGRAYNEQFF.

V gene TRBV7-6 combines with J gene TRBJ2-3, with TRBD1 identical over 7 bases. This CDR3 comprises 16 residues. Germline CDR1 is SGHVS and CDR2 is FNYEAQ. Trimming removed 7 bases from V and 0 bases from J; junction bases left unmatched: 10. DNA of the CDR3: TGTGCCAGCAACGAAACAGGGGCCGGAAGCACAGATACGCAGTATTTT. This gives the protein CASNETGAGSTDTQYF.

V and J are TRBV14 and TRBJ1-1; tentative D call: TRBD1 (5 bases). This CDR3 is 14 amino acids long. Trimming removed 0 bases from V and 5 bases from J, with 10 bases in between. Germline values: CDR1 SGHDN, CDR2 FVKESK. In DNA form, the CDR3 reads TGTGCCAGCAGCCAAGAAGGGGAGGGGACTGAAGCTTTCTTT. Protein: CASSQEGEGTEAFF.

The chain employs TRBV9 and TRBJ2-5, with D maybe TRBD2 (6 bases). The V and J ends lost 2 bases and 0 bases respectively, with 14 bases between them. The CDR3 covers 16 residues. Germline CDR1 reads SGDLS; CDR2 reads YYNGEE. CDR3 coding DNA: TGTGCCAGCAGCGTTGGCGGGGTGACGTACCAAGAGACCCAGTACTTC. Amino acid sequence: CASSVGGVTYQETQYF.

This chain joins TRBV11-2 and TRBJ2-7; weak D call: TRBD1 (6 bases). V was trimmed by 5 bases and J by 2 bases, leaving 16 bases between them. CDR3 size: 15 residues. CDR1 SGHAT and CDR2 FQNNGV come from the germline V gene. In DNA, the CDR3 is TGTGCCAGCAGCAAAAATAGGGGGTACGCCTACGAGCAGTACTTC. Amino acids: CASSKNRGYAYEQYF.

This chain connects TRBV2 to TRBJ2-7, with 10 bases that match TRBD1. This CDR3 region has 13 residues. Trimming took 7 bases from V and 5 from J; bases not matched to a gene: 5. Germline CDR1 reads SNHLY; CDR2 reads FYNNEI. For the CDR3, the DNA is TGTGCCAGCAATAGCGGGACAGGGGACGAGCAGTACTTC. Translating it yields CASNSGTGDEQYF.

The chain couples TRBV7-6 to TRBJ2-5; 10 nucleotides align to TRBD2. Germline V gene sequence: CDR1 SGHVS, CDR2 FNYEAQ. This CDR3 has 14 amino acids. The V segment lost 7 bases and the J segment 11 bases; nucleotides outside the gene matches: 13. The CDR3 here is CASIPSAGGPVQYF. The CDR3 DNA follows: TGTGCCAGCATTCCCTCAGCGGGGGGGCCGGTACAGTACTTC.

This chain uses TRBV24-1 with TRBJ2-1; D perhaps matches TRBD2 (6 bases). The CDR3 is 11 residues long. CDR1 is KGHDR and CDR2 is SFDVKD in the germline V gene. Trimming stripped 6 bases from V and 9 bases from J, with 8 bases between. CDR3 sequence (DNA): TGTGCCACCAGTTACGGGAGTGAGCAGTTCTTC. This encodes CATSYGSEQFF.

This chain's CDR3 is CASSQDRVGRRAFF. The CDR3 DNA reads as TGTGCCAGCAGCCAAGATCGGGTCGGGAGACGGGCTTTCTTT. The chain couples TRBV3-1 (or the pseudogene TRBV3-2) to TRBJ1-1; D ambiguous. V was trimmed by 0 bases and J by 11 bases, leaving 16 bases between them. The CDR3 loop spans 14 amino acids. Germline loops: CDR1 LGHDT, CDR2 YNNKEL (reference sequence).